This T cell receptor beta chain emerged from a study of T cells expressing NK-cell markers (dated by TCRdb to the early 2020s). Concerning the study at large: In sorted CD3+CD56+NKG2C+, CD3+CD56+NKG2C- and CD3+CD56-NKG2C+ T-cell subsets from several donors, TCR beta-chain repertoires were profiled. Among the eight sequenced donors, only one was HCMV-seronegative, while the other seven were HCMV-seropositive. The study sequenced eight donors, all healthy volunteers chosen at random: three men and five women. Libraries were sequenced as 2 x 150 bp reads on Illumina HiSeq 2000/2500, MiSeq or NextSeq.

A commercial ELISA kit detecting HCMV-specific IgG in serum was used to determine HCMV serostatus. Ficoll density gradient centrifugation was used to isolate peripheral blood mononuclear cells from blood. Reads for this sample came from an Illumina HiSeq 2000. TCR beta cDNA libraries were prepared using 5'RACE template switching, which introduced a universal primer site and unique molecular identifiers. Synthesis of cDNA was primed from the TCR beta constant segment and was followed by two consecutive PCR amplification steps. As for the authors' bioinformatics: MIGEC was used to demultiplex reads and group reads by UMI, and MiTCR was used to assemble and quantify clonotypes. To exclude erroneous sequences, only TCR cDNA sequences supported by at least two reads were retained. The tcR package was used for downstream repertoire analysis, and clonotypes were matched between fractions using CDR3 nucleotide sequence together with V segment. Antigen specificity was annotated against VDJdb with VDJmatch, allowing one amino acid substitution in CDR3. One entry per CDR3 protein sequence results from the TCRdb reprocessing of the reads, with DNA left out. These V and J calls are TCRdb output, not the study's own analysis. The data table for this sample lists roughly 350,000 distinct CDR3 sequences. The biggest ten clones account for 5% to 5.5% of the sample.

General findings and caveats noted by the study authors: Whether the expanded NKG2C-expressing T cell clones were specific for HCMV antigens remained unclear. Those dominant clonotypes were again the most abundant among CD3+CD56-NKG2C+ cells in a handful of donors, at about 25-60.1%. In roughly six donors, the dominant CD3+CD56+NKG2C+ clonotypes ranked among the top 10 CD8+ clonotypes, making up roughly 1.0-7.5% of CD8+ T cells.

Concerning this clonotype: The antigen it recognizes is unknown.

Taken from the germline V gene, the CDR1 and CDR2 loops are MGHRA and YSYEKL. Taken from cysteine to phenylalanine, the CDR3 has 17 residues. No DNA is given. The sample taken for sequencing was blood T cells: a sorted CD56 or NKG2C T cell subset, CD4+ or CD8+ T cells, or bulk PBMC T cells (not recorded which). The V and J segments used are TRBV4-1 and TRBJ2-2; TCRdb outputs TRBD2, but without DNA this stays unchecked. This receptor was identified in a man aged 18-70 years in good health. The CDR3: CASSRILAGLNTGELFF.